Presented here are 14 T cell receptor beta chains from one specimen sequenced in a study of cytomegalovirus exposure and HLA in healthy donors. It was with 60 Vbeta and 13 Jbeta primers that the PCR ran. Method: immunoSEQ multiplex PCR; TCRdb's copy keeps in-frame clones and lacks some. The table records some 120,000 clones, around 84% of them present only once. Sequences were obtained from PBMCs. The receptors here all came from a woman aged 18-30 years in good health and CMV-seropositive.

The chain has TRBV13 and TRBJ2-5; D perhaps matches TRBD2 (6 bases). The J call is uncertain, as TRBJ2-7 better fits the DNA end. This CDR3 region has 14 residues. Germline V gene data show CDR1 as PRHDT and CDR2 as FYEKMQ (reference sequence). CDR3 protein: CASSLGRGSYEQYF. As DNA, the CDR3 is TGTGCCAGCAGCTTAGGGCGGGGTTCATACGAGCAGTACTTC.

The rearrangement uses TRBV6-1 and TRBJ1-1; 8 bases align to TRBD1. The trim removed 6 bases at V and 3 bases at J, leaving 9 bases unmatched. CDR1 and CDR2 from the germline V gene are MNHNS and SASEGT. This CDR3 has 15 residues. The CDR3 protein is CASRKDRGWDTEAFF. As DNA, the CDR3 is TGTGCCAGCAGGAAAGACAGGGGTTGGGACACTGAAGCTTTCTTT.

The chain uses TRBV6-6 and TRBJ1-5, with D perhaps matching TRBD1 (6 bases). V dropped 4 bases and J dropped 7 bases, with 14 bases sitting between them. Germline CDR1 is MNHNY and CDR2 is SVGAGI (reference sequence). The CDR3 totals 14 residues. The CDR3 DNA reads TGTGCCAGCAGTTCCTCGGTCCAGGGGCAGCCCCAGCATTTT. Translation: CASSSSVQGQPQHF.

The chain uses TRBV19 and TRBJ1-5; D might be TRBD1 (6 bases). The CDR3 runs to 21 residues. V was shortened by 8 bases and J by 0 bases, with 32 bases between the two germline ends. CDR1 is LNHDA and CDR2 is SQIVND in the germline V gene (reference sequence). CDR3 sequence (DNA): TGTGCCAGTCACCAAGGGCCCCTTCGTACAGGGCTGGAGTATAGCAATCAGCCCCAGCATTTT. It specifies CASHQGPLRTGLEYSNQPQHF.

The rearrangement links TRBV13 to TRBJ1-1, with 8 positions matching TRBD1. CDR3 size: 14 residues. Losses at the gene ends were 6 bases for V and 5 bases for J; bases not matched to a gene: 8. Germline V gives CDR1 PRHDT, CDR2 FYEKMQ (reference sequence). The DNA for the CDR3 is TGTGCCAGCAGACTTAGACAGGGGTGGACTGAAGCTTTCTTT. Translating it yields CASRLRQGWTEAFF.

This chain joins TRBV27 and TRBJ1-1; TRBD1 matches 8 bases. With 6 bases clipped from V and 3 bases from J, the junction kept 3 bases outside the gene matches. The CDR3 has 13 amino acids. CDR1 and CDR2 (germline): MNHEY, SMNVEV (reference sequence). The CDR3 is CASRKTGDTEAFF. The CDR3 nucleotides read TGTGCCAGCAGAAAGACAGGGGACACTGAAGCTTTCTTT.

The V gene is TRBV27, the J gene TRBJ1-5; D not certain. Germline V gives CDR1 MNHEY, CDR2 SMNVEV (reference sequence). The CDR3 is 18 residues long. V gave up 2 bases and J gave up 0 bases, with 17 bases separating them. Here the CDR3 reads CASSLRRESSYSNQPQHF. CDR3 nucleotides: TGTGCCAGCAGTTTAAGGAGGGAGAGCTCTTATAGCAATCAGCCCCAGCATTTT.

This sequence joins TRBV11-1 and TRBJ2-5; 9 bases map to TRBD2. CDR3 size: 14 residues. Germline V gene sequence: CDR1 SGHAT, CDR2 FQDESV (reference sequence). With 5 bases clipped from V and 5 bases from J, the junction kept 6 bases outside the gene matches. The CDR3 DNA reads TGTGCCAGCAGCCTCCGGACTAGCGTGGAGACCCAGTACTTC. It encodes CASSLRTSVETQYF.

Details on this clone: Other DNA sequences of this sample code for an identical CDR3. The chain couples TRBV28 to TRBJ1-5; 7 bases agree with TRBD1. In germline, CDR1 is MDHEN, CDR2 SYDVKM. The CDR3 contains 14 residues. Trimming cost V 5 bases and J 6 bases; bases outside gene matches: 7. The CDR3 loop is CASSPGTEIQPQHF. CDR3 sequence (DNA): TGTGCCAGCAGTCCTGGGACAGAAATTCAGCCCCAGCATTTT.

The genes are TRBV27 and TRBJ2-7; TRBD1 agrees at 9 bases. The V gene end was trimmed by 0 bases and the J gene end by 4 bases; junction bases not matched to a gene: 1. CDR3 length equals 14 residues. Germline CDR1 and CDR2: MNHEY and SMNVEV (reference sequence). Here the CDR3 reads CASSLSGTGYEQYF. The CDR3 DNA follows: TGTGCCAGCAGTTTATCTGGGACAGGGTACGAGCAGTACTTC.

This clone was picked up one time. The chain links TRBV29-1 to TRBJ2-3, with 11 bases matching TRBD2. Germline loops: CDR1 SQVTM, CDR2 ANQGSEA. This CDR3 comprises 16 residues. V lost 3 bases and J lost 4; bases outside the gene matches: 9. CDR3 protein: CSVDLVRSGGADTQYF. The CDR3 nucleotides are TGCAGCGTTGACCTAGTGCGTAGCGGGGGGGCAGATACGCAGTATTTT.

The J gene is TRBJ2-5, the V gene TRBV18, with D possibly TRBD1 on 5 matching bases. Germline lookup yields CDR1 KGHSH and CDR2 LQKENI. The CDR3 loop spans 14 amino acids. Between the trimmed V and J ends, which lost 2 bases and 5 bases, there was a span of 12 bases. In DNA, the CDR3 is TGTGCCAGCTCACCATCGGCAGGGCTCGAGACCCAGTACTTC. Protein: CASSPSAGLETQYF. Based on the CDR3 plus reference TRBV18 and TRBJ2-5, the full variable domain is NAGVMQNPRHLVRRRGQEARLRCSPMKGHSHVYWYRQLPEEGLKFMVYLQKENIIDESGMPKERFSAEFPKEGPSILRIQQVVRGDSAAYFCASSPSAGLETQYFGPGTRLLVL.

This chain links TRBV7-9 with TRBJ1-2; D not certain. Germline CDR1 SEHNR, CDR2 FQNEAQ (reference sequence). Trimming pared 3 bases from V and 5 bases from J, leaving 19 bases between. The CDR3 extends over 16 amino acids. The chain's CDR3 is CASSLSGAPERYGYTF. The CDR3 region has the DNA TGTGCCAGCAGCTTGTCGGGAGCTCCCGAGAGGTATGGCTACACCTTC.

The chain employs TRBV6-6 and TRBJ2-7, with D uncertain. This CDR3 is 10 amino acids long. Germline V gene data show CDR1 as MNHNY and CDR2 as SVGAGI (reference sequence). Between the trimmed V and J ends, which lost 8 bases and 5 bases, there was a span of 7 bases. In nucleotides, the CDR3 is TGTGCCAGCGGGCGAGACGAGCAGTACTTC. Amino acid sequence: CASGRDEQYF.